This TCR beta chain emerged from a study of T cells after yellow fever vaccination. Background on the study: Researchers used SMART-Seq v4 Ultra Low Input to prepare fractions that had low cell numbers.

Study-level results: Weaker overall was a secondary response that nonetheless peaked faster, on day 5 versus 15. After the booster, approximately 96% of CD4 and about 90% of CD8 primary-response clones were re-detected.

One entry per CDR3 protein results from TCRdb running MiXCR on the 5' RACE reads. Seen here are hundreds of thousands of distinct CDR3 sequences, roughly a sixth observed once, and the top ten hold over 15%. As regards this clonotype: Antigen unknown.

The sample was PBMCs, taken before the yellow fever booster vaccination. This TCR came from a man younger than 30 who received the YFV17D yellow fever vaccine.

The CDR3 spells CASRTGANSPLHF. In nucleotides, the CDR3 is TGTGCCAGCAGGACAGGGGCTAATTCACCCCTCCACTTT. The chain uses TRBV7-2 and TRBJ1-6, with 8 nucleotides matching TRBD1. After removal of 6 bases from V and 6 bases from J, the junction contained 1 base not matched to a gene. Per the germline V gene, CDR1 is SGHTA and CDR2 is FQGNSA. This CDR3 has 13 residues.